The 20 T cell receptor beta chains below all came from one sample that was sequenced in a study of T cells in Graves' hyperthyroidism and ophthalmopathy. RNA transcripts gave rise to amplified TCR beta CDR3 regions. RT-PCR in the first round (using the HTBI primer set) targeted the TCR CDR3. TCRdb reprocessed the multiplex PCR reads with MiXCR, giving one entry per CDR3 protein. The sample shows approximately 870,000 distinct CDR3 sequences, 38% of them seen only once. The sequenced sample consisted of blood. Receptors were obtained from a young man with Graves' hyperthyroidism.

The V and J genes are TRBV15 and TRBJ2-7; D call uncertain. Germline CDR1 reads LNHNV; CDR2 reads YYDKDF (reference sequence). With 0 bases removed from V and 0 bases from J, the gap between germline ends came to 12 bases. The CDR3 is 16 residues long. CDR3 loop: CATSRDLTGGSYEQYF. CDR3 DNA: TGTGCCACCAGCAGAGATCTAACTGGCGGCTCCTACGAGCAGTACTTC.

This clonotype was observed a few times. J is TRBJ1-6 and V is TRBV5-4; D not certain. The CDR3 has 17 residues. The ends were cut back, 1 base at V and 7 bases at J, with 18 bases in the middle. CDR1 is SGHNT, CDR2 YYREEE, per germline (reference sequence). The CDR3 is CASSLFRGKRSNSPLHF. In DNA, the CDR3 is TGTGCCAGCAGCTTGTTCCGGGGAAAACGGTCAAATTCACCCCTCCACTTT.

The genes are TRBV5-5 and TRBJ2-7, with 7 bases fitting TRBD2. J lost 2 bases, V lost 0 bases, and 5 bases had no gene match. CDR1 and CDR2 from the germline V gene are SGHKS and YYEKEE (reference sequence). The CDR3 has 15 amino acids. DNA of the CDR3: TGTGCCAGCAGCTTGGAACCGCGGGGGACCTACGAGCAGTACTTC. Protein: CASSLEPRGTYEQYF.

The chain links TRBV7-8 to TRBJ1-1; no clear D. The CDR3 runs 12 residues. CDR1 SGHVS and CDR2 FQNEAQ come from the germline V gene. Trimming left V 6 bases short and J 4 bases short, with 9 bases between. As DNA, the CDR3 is TGTGCCAGCAGGGACGGTTCCACTGAAGCTTTCTTT. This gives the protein CASRDGSTEAFF. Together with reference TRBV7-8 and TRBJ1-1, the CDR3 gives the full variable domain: GAGVSQSPRYKVAKRGQDVALRCDPISGHVSLFWYQQALGQGPEFLTYFQNEAQLDKSGLPSDRFFAERPEGSVSTLKIQRTQQEDSAVYLCASRDGSTEAFFGQGTRLTVV.

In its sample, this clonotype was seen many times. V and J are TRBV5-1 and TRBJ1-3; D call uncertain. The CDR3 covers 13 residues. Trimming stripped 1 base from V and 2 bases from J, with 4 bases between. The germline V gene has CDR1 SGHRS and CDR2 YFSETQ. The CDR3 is CASSLNAGNTIYF. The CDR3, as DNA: TGCGCCAGCAGCTTGAATGCTGGAAACACCATATATTTT.

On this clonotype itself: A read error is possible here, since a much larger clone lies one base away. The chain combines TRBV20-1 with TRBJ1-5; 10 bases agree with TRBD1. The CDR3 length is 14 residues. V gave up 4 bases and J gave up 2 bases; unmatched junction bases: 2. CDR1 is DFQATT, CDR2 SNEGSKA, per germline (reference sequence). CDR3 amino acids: CSAMGTGGNQPQHF. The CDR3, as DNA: TGCAGTGCTATGGGGACAGGGGGCAATCAGCCCCAGCATTTT.

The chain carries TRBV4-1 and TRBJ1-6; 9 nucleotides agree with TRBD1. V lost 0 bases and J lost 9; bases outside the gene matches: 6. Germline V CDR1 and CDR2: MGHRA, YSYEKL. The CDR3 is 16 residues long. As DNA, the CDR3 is TGCGCCAGCAGCCAAGAAGGAGGACAGGGGTTTTCACCCCTCCACTTT. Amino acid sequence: CASSQEGGQGFSPLHF.

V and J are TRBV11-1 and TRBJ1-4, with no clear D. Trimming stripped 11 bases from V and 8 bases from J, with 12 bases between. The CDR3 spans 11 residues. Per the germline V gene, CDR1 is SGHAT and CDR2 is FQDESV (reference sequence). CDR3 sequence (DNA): TGTGCCGGCGGCCCTCGGGAAAAACTGTTTTTT. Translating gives CAGGPREKLFF.

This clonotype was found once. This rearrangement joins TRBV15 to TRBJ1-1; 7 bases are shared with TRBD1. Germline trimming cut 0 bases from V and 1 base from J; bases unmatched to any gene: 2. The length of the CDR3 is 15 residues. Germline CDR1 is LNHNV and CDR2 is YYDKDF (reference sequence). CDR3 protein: CATSRERGPNTEAFF. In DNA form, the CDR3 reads TGTGCCACCAGCAGAGAGAGGGGGCCGAACACTGAAGCTTTCTTT.

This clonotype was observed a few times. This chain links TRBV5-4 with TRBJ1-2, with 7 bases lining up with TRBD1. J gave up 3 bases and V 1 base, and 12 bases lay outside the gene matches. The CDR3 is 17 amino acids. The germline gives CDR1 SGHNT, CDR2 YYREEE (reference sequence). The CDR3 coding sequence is TGTGCCAGCAGCTTGTTACGGGCAGGGGGGATTTACTATGGCTACACCTTC. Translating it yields CASSLLRAGGIYYGYTF.

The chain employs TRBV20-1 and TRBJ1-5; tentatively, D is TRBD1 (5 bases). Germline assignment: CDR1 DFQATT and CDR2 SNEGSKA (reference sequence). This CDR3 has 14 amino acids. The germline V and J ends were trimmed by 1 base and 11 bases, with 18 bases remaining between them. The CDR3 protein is CSARVGGGPETQHF. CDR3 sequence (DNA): TGCAGTGCTAGAGTGGGGGGAGGGCCAGAGACCCAGCATTTT.

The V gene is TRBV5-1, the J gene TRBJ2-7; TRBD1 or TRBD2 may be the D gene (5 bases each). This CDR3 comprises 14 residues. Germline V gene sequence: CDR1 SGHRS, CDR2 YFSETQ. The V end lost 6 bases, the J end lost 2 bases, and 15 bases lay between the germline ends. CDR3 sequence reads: CASKRGANAYEQYF. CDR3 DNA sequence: TGCGCCAGCAAACGGGGCGCGAACGCCTACGAGCAGTACTTC.

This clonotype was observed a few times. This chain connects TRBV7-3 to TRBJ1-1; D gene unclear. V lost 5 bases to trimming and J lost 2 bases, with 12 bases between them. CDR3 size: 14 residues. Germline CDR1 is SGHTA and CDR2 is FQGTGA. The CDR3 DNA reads TGTGCCAGCAGCGCAGCTGGGAGAAACACTGAAGCTTTCTTT. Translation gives CASSAAGRNTEAFF.

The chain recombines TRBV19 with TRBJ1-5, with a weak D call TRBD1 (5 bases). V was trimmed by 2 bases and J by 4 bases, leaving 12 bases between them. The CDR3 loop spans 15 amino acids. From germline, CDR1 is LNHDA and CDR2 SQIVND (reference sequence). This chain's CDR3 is CASSISGDGNQPQHF. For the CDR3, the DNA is TGTGCCAGTAGTATAAGTGGGGACGGGAATCAGCCCCAGCATTTT. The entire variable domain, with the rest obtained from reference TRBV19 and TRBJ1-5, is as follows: DGGITQSPKYLFRKEGQNVTLSCEQNLNHDAMYWYRQDPGQGLRLIYYSQIVNDFQKGDIAEGYSVSREKKESFPLTVTSAQKNPTAFYLCASSISGDGNQPQHFGDGTRLSIL.

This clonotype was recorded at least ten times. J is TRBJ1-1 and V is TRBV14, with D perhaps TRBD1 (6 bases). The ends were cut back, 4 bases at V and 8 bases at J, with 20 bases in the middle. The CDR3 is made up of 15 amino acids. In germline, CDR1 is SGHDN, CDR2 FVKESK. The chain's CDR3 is CASSPTSPGGAEAFF. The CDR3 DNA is TGTGCCAGCAGCCCAACGTCCCCGGGGGGCGCGGAAGCTTTCTTT. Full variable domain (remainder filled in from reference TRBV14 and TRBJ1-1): EAGVTQFPSHSVIEKGQTVTLRCDPISGHDNLYWYRRVMGKEIKFLLHFVKESKQDESGMPNNRFLAERTGGTYSTLKVQPAELEDSGVYFCASSPTSPGGAEAFFGQGTRLTVV.

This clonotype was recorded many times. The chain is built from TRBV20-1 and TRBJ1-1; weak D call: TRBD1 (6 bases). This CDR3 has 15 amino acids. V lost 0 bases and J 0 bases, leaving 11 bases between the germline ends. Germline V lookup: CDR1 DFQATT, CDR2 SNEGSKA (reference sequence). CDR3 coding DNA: TGCAGTGCTAGAGATACAAAGGGGGTGAACACTGAAGCTTTCTTT. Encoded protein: CSARDTKGVNTEAFF.

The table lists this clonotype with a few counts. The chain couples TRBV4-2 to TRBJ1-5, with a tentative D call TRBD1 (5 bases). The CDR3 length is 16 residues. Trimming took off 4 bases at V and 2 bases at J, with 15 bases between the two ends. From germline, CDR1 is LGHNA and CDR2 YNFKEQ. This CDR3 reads CASSRQGESGNQPQHF. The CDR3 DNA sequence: TGTGCCAGCAGCCGACAAGGGGAGTCGGGCAATCAGCCCCAGCATTTT.

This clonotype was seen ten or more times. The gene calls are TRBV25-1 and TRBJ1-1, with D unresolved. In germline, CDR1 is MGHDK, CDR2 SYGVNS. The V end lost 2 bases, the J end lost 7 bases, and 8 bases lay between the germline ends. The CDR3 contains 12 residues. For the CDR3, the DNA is TGTGCCAGCAGTGAAGCAGGTAGTGAAGCTTTCTTT. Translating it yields CASSEAGSEAFF.

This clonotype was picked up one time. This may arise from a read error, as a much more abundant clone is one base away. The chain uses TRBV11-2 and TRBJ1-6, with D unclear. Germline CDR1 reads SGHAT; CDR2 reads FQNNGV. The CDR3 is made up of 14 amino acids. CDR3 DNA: TGTGCCAGCTTTGGTGGGTTCGATAATCCACCCCTCCACTTT. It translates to CASFGGFDNPPLHF.

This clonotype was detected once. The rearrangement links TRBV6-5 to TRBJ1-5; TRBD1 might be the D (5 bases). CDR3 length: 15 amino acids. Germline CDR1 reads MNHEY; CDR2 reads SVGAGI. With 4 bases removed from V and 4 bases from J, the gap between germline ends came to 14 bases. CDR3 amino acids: CASSSLRDFNQPQHF. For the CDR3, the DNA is TGTGCCAGCAGTTCCCTCCGGGACTTTAATCAGCCCCAGCATTTT.